Shown below are 24 T cell receptor beta chains from a single sample sequenced in a study of blood T cell repertoires in COVID-19. The data were produced by immunoSEQ multiplex PCR, yet TCRdb's version contains in-frame clones alone and is incomplete. The sample lists fewer than 200,000 clones, about 87% seen once, with roughly 25% in the top ten. Sequencing input: peripheral blood. The receptors originated from a man in his 60s with acute or convalescent COVID-19.

V and J are TRBV6-6 and TRBJ2-7; 9 bases align to TRBD2. Germline V CDR1 and CDR2: MNHNY, SVGAGI (reference sequence). CDR3 length: 15 amino acids. Unmatched junction bases numbered 5, after V lost 0 bases and J lost 5 bases. CDR3 sequence reads: CASSYSGLARDEQYV. In DNA form, the CDR3 reads TGTGCCAGCAGTTACTCGGGACTAGCTAGGGACGAGCAGTACGTC.

V gene TRBV7-9 combines with J gene TRBJ2-3, with 9 nucleotides matching TRBD2. The CDR3 runs 16 residues. In germline, CDR1 is SEHNR, CDR2 FQNEAQ (reference sequence). The J segment lost 5 bases and the V segment lost 1 base, leaving 7 bases of the junction unmatched. CDR3 sequence (DNA): TGTGCCAGCAGCTTAGGTCTAGCGGGGCCCCGAGATACGCAGTATTTT. Protein sequence: CASSLGLAGPRDTQYF.

In DNA form, the CDR3 reads TGTGCCAGCAGGGACAGGGCCTCCTATAATTCACCCCTCCACTTT. It yields the protein CASRDRASYNSPLHF. J is TRBJ1-6 and V is TRBV6-5; 8 positions match TRBD1. The J segment lost 0 bases and the V segment lost 6 bases, leaving 1 base of the junction unmatched. CDR1 and CDR2 from the germline V gene are MNHEY and SVGAGI. This CDR3 is built from 15 residues.

The chain couples TRBV5-1 to TRBJ1-4, with a tentative D call TRBD1 (5 bases). The germline gives CDR1 SGHRS, CDR2 YFSETQ. The CDR3 covers 14 residues. Trimming took 1 base from V and 8 from J, leaving 12 bases between them. The CDR3 DNA reads TGCGCCAGCAGCTTGAGGGGATTTGGGGAAAAACTGTTTTTT. Translating it yields CASSLRGFGEKLFF.

The chain links TRBV7-2 to TRBJ1-1; D gene uncertain. The CDR3 length is 14 residues. Germline V gives CDR1 SGHTA, CDR2 FQGNSA. V lost 7 bases and J lost 0, with 12 bases in between. The CDR3 loop reads CASTSSTLNTEAFF. CDR3 DNA: TGTGCCAGCACCTCCTCGACTTTGAACACTGAAGCTTTCTTT. Full variable domain (rest looked up from reference TRBV7-2 and TRBJ1-1): GAGVSQSPSNKVTEKGKDVELRCDPISGHTALYWYRQSLGQGLEFLIYFQGNSAPDKSGLPSDRFSAERTGGSVSTLTIQRTQQEDSAVYLCASTSSTLNTEAFFGQGTRLTVV.

This chain connects TRBV12-5 to TRBJ2-1; 15 nucleotides agree with TRBD2. This CDR3 contains 15 residues. Germline values: CDR1 LGHNT, CDR2 FRNRAP. Losses at the gene ends were 3 bases for V and 8 bases for J; bases not matched to a gene: 2. This CDR3 reads CASGFGTSGRHEQFF. Written as DNA, the CDR3 is TGTGCTAGTGGTTTCGGGACTAGCGGGAGGCATGAGCAGTTCTTC. Full variable domain (missing parts from reference TRBV12-5 and TRBJ2-1): DARVTQTPRHKVTEMGQEVTMRCQPILGHNTVFWYRQTMMQGLELLAYFRNRAPLDDSGMPKDRFSAEMPDATLATLKIQPSEPRDSAVYFCASGFGTSGRHEQFFGPGTRLTVL.

This chain connects TRBV27 to TRBJ2-7; 7 bases line up with TRBD1. The CDR3 covers 13 residues. V shed 2 bases, J shed 5 bases, and the junction held 3 bases outside the gene matches. CDR1 MNHEY and CDR2 SMNVEV come from the germline V gene (reference sequence). CDR3 bases: TGTGCCAGCAGTTTAAACAGGGGTCACGAGCAGTACTTC. It translates to CASSLNRGHEQYF.

The genes are TRBV6-5 and TRBJ1-2; D is unresolved. The CDR3 extends over 15 amino acids. Germline V gene data show CDR1 as MNHEY and CDR2 as SVGAGI. Trimming pared 4 bases from V and 6 bases from J, leaving 18 bases between. The DNA for the CDR3 is TGTGCCAGCAGTTCTGGACTGGGAATGGGTAATGGCTACACCTTC. It is translated as CASSSGLGMGNGYTF.

This chain links TRBV3-1 (or the pseudogene TRBV3-2) with TRBJ1-6; D unclear. V lost 4 bases and J 4 bases, leaving 11 bases between the germline ends. Germline CDR1 and CDR2: LGHDT and YNNKEL (reference sequence). CDR3 length: 15 residues. The CDR3 sequence is CASSLKTDYNSPLHF. In nucleotides, the CDR3 is TGTGCCAGCAGCCTCAAAACAGATTATAATTCACCCCTCCACTTT.

The CDR3 protein is CASRVAANTEAFF. The CDR3 DNA reads as TGCGCCAGCCGCGTAGCCGCGAACACTGAAGCTTTCTTT. This chain uses TRBV10-2 with TRBJ1-1, with D unclear. Germline CDR1 reads WSHSY; CDR2 reads SAAADI. The CDR3 has 13 residues. V shed 8 bases and J shed 1 base, with 11 bases lying between them.

The rearrangement uses TRBV15 and TRBJ1-1; possible D gene TRBD1, 6 bases. The V gene's germline CDR1 is LNHNV and CDR2 YYDKDF (reference sequence). The CDR3 loop spans 15 amino acids. V was cut by 5 bases and J by 1 base, with 14 bases left in between. CDR3 sequence: CATSGGGHSNTEAFF. Here the CDR3 DNA reads TGTGCCACCAGCGGAGGGGGACATTCGAACACTGAAGCTTTCTTT. The full variable domain, with the rest looked up from reference TRBV15 and TRBJ1-1, is DAMVIQNPRYQVTQFGKPVTLSCSQTLNHNVMYWYQQKSSQAPKLLFHYYDKDFNNEADTPDNFQSRRPNTSFCFLDIRSPGLGDTAMYLCATSGGGHSNTEAFFGQGTRLTVV.

V and J are TRBV10-3 and TRBJ1-1; 8 bases match TRBD1. Germline V CDR1 and CDR2: ENHRY, SYGVKD. With V trimmed by 11 bases and J by 1 base, 6 bases remained unmatched. This CDR3 comprises 13 residues. This chain's CDR3 is CAAAGTGNTEAFF. As DNA, the CDR3 is TGTGCCGCTGCAGGGACAGGGAACACTGAAGCTTTCTTT.

This clone was picked up one time. The conserved phenylalanine or tryptophan is not found at the CDR3 terminus, so this likely reflects a read error. The chain is built from TRBV5-1 and TRBJ1-1; D not resolved. The CDR3 runs 12 residues. Germline V gene sequence: CDR1 SGHRS, CDR2 YFSETQ. Trimming removed 0 bases at V and 7 bases at J, with 7 bases between. As DNA, the CDR3 is TGCGCCAGCAGCTTGGTTGCGGGTGAAGCTTTCTCT. Translating gives CASSLVAGEAFS.

This chain links TRBV6-5 with TRBJ2-5, with 9 bases lining up with TRBD2. This CDR3 is built from 14 residues. J gave up 2 bases and V 11 bases, and 9 bases lay outside the gene matches. CDR1 and CDR2 from the germline V gene are MNHEY and SVGAGI. The DNA for the CDR3 is TGTGCCTCCTGGAGACTAGCGGTACAAGAGACCCAGTACTTC. This gives the protein CASWRLAVQETQYF.

V and J are TRBV7-6 and TRBJ1-3; D is undetermined. This CDR3 has 15 residues. In germline, CDR1 is SGHVS, CDR2 FNYEAQ. The V and J ends lost 5 bases and 0 bases respectively, with 11 bases between them. This CDR3 is CASSLFYGSGNTIYF. The DNA of the CDR3 is TGTGCCAGCAGCCTCTTTTACGGCTCTGGAAACACCATATATTTT.

V is TRBV30 and J is TRBJ2-7, with TRBD2 identical over 11 bases. Germline loops: CDR1 GTSNPN, CDR2 SVGIG (reference sequence). The V and J ends lost 3 bases and 6 bases, in that order; junction bases with no gene match: 7. The CDR3 spans 14 residues. DNA for the CDR3: TGTGCCTGGAGCAGTCCCGGGACTAGCGGCGAGCAGTACTTC. It is translated as CAWSSPGTSGEQYF.

The chain links TRBV5-1 to TRBJ2-5; 7 bases map to TRBD2. The germline CDR1 and CDR2 sequences are SGHRS and YFSETQ. CDR3 length: 13 amino acids. With V trimmed by 0 bases and J by 5 bases, 1 base remained unmatched. The CDR3 DNA sequence: TGCGCCAGCAGCTTGGGAGCGGGGGAGACCCAGTACTTC. Amino acid sequence: CASSLGAGETQYF.

CDR3 bases: TGTGCCAGCAGTTTTCTGGGACTAGCGGGAGGTATGGACAATGAGCAGTTCTTC. It specifies CASSFLGLAGGMDNEQFF. The chain carries TRBV28 and TRBJ2-1; 15 bases map to TRBD2. Germline trimming cut 3 bases from V and 5 bases from J; bases unmatched to any gene: 8. There are 18 residues in the CDR3. Germline V gives CDR1 MDHEN, CDR2 SYDVKM.

This rearrangement joins TRBV29-1 to TRBJ1-2; 11 bases line up with TRBD1. The CDR3 is 13 residues long. Trimming cost V 7 bases and J 6 bases; bases outside gene matches: 7. In germline, CDR1 is SQVTM, CDR2 ANQGSEA. The CDR3 nucleotides are TGCAGCGCTACCGGGACAGGGGGGAATGGCTACACCTTC. It is translated as CSATGTGGNGYTF. The full variable domain, completed using reference TRBV29-1 and TRBJ1-2, is SAVISQKPSRDICQRGTSLTIQCQVDSQVTMMFWYRQQPGQSLTLIATANQGSEATYESGFVIDKFPISRPNLTFSTLTVSNMSPEDSSIYLCSATGTGGNGYTFGSGTRLTVV.

This CDR3 is CATSSGDRAHTGELFF. The DNA for the CDR3 is TGTGCCACCAGCAGCGGAGACAGGGCCCACACCGGGGAGCTGTTTTTT. This chain connects TRBV15 to TRBJ2-2, with 7 bases matching TRBD1. The CDR3 runs 16 residues. The V gene's germline CDR1 is LNHNV and CDR2 YYDKDF (reference sequence). Unmatched junction bases numbered 7, after V lost 3 bases and J lost 3 bases.

V gene TRBV7-2 combines with J gene TRBJ2-2; 10 bases agree with TRBD1. The germline V gene encodes CDR1 SGHTA and CDR2 FQGNSA. J gave up 2 bases and V 3 bases, and 3 bases lay outside the gene matches. The CDR3 covers 16 residues. The DNA of the CDR3 is TGTGCCAGCAGCTTTCGACAGGGGGCCAACACCGGGGAGCTGTTTTTT. Translating gives CASSFRQGANTGELFF.

The chain carries TRBV10-3 and TRBJ1-2; D unclear. The CDR3 spans 13 residues. V shed 3 bases and J shed 3 bases, with 8 bases lying between them. Germline V gene sequence: CDR1 ENHRY, CDR2 SYGVKD. The CDR3 nucleotides read TGTGCCATCAGTGAACAAACCCACTATGGCTACACCTTC. Translating gives CAISEQTHYGYTF.

This clone was seen a handful of times. V is TRBV19 and J is TRBJ1-2; TRBD1 aligns across 10 bases. The germline V gene encodes CDR1 LNHDA and CDR2 SQIVND (reference sequence). CDR3 length equals 14 residues. V shed 3 bases and J 4 bases; nucleotides not matched to a gene: 2. The CDR3 is CASSMTGGFYGYTF. CDR3 sequence (DNA): TGTGCCAGTAGTATGACAGGGGGCTTCTATGGCTACACCTTC.

The gene calls are TRBV29-1 and TRBJ1-6; 9 positions match TRBD1. CDR3 length: 13 residues. Germline assignment: CDR1 SQVTM and CDR2 ANQGSEA. The V segment lost 6 bases and the J segment 8 bases; nucleotides outside the gene matches: 5. CDR3 sequence: CSVATGGYSPLHF. The CDR3 DNA follows: TGCAGCGTGGCGACAGGGGGATATTCACCCCTCCACTTT.